Presented here are 17 T cell receptor beta chains from one specimen sequenced in a study of OX40 agonist ivuxolimab in advanced cancers. Data came from immunoSEQ multiplex PCR; TCRdb stores just in-frame clones and leaves some out. The sample has 65,000 to 75,000 clones; around 89% are singletons. Sequences were derived from CD4+ or CD8+ T cells sorted from blood, sampled in a trial of the OX40 agonist ivuxolimab. These receptors were taken from an adult with an advanced solid tumor such as melanoma, head and neck, liver or kidney cancer.

This sequence joins TRBV6-4 and TRBJ2-5, with TRBD2 matching 9 bases. This CDR3 is 17 amino acids long. With V trimmed by 0 bases and J by 3 bases, 8 bases remained unmatched. Germline CDR1 and CDR2: MRHNA and SNTAGT. CDR3 DNA sequence: TGTGCCAGCAGTGACTCGCTCGCTAGCGGGGATAAAGAGACCCAGTACTTC. It encodes CASSDSLASGDKETQYF.

V usage is TRBV7-2 and J usage is TRBJ2-2; D not resolved. Germline V gives CDR1 SGHTA, CDR2 FQGNSA. This CDR3 has 13 amino acids. Trimming removed 1 base at V and 4 bases at J, with 4 bases between. CDR3 loop: CASSLVATGELFF. The CDR3 coding sequence is TGTGCCAGCAGCTTAGTAGCCACCGGGGAGCTGTTTTTT.

The chain uses TRBV28 and TRBJ2-2; no reliable D call. Between the trimmed V and J ends, which lost 10 bases and 4 bases, there was a span of 13 bases. This CDR3 is built from 13 residues. Looked up from germline, CDR1 is MDHEN and CDR2 is SYDVKM. The CDR3 DNA sequence: TGTGCCACTCTCAACTTGGCCACCGGGGAGCTGTTTTTT. Amino acids: CATLNLATGELFF.

This clone was counted a single time. This rearrangement joins TRBV5-6 to TRBJ1-4; 11 bases are shared with TRBD1. J lost 7 bases, V lost 4 bases, and 9 bases had no gene match. Germline-derived CDR1 and CDR2 are SGHDT and YYEEEE. The CDR3 length is 16 residues. CDR3 sequence reads: CASSRTGGGFGEKLFF. CDR3 nucleotides: TGTGCCAGCAGCCGGACAGGGGGCGGGTTCGGTGAAAAACTGTTTTTT.

This clone was observed a handful of times. The V and J genes are TRBV2 and TRBJ1-1; D is undetermined. CDR1 SNHLY and CDR2 FYNNEI come from the germline V gene. The CDR3 has 14 amino acids. V was trimmed by 5 bases and J by 0 bases, leaving 10 bases between them. In DNA, the CDR3 is TGTGCCAGCAGTAGGAGCACCTTGAACACTGAAGCTTTCTTT. It encodes CASSRSTLNTEAFF.

The sample holds a few counts of this clone. This chain uses TRBV7-9 with TRBJ1-5; no firm D call. Trimming took 4 bases from V and 7 from J, leaving 8 bases between them. This CDR3 spans 12 amino acids. The germline gives CDR1 SEHNR, CDR2 FQNEAQ (reference sequence). The CDR3 region is CASSSEIQPQHF. The CDR3 DNA reads as TGTGCCAGCAGCTCGGAAATCCAGCCCCAGCATTTT. The whole variable domain, remainder taken from reference TRBV7-9 and TRBJ1-5, is DTGVSQNPRHKITKRGQNVTFRCDPISEHNRLYWYRQTLGQGPEFLTYFQNEAQLEKSRLLSDRFSAERPKGSFSTLEIQRTEQGDSAMYLCASSSEIQPQHFGDGTRLSIL.

This clone was observed a single time. The V and J genes are TRBV30 and TRBJ1-5; 10 nucleotides align to TRBD1. Germline V CDR1 and CDR2: GTSNPN, SVGIG (reference sequence). Trimming took 2 bases from V and 5 from J; bases not matched to a gene: 3. The CDR3 has 14 amino acids. CDR3 residues: CAWSRTGGHQPQHF. The CDR3 nucleotides are TGTGCCTGGAGTCGGACAGGGGGACATCAGCCCCAGCATTTT.

This clone was observed a single time. The V gene is TRBV5-6, the J gene TRBJ2-2; D ambiguous. The CDR3 spans 15 residues. Trimming left V 0 bases short and J 6 bases short, with 12 bases between. The germline V gene encodes CDR1 SGHDT and CDR2 YYEEEE. CDR3 sequence: CASSLEGYGSGELFF. The CDR3 DNA is TGTGCCAGCAGCTTGGAAGGGTATGGGTCCGGGGAGCTGTTTTTT.

The chain is built from TRBV12-5 and TRBJ2-7; 9 bases fit TRBD1. The trim removed 4 bases at V and 6 bases at J, leaving 13 bases unmatched. The CDR3 is 16 amino acids. Per the germline V gene, CDR1 is LGHNT and CDR2 is FRNRAP. As DNA, the CDR3 is TGTGCTAGTGGTTGGGCTTCGGGGACAGGGTCAAGCGAGCAGTACTTC. Its protein product is CASGWASGTGSSEQYF. The whole variable domain, remainder taken from reference TRBV12-5 and TRBJ2-7, is DARVTQTPRHKVTEMGQEVTMRCQPILGHNTVFWYRQTMMQGLELLAYFRNRAPLDDSGMPKDRFSAEMPDATLATLKIQPSEPRDSAVYFCASGWASGTGSSEQYFGPGTRLTVT.

This chain links TRBV19 with TRBJ2-5; D unresolved. This CDR3 is 11 amino acids long. The V end was cut by 3 bases, the J end by 1 base, with 0 bases between. Germline V CDR1 and CDR2: LNHDA, SQIVND (reference sequence). The chain's CDR3 is CASSIQETQYF. CDR3 in DNA: TGTGCCAGTAGTATCCAAGAGACCCAGTACTTC.

In its sample, this clone was seen a few times. The chain uses TRBV28 and TRBJ1-3, with D unresolved. The V gene's germline CDR1 is MDHEN and CDR2 SYDVKM. The CDR3 extends over 13 amino acids. The V end was cut by 5 bases, the J end by 0 bases, with 5 bases between. As DNA, the CDR3 is TGTGCCAGCAGTGGGCCCTCTGGAAACACCATATATTTT. Translating gives CASSGPSGNTIYF. Combining the CDR3 with reference TRBV28 and TRBJ1-3 gives the whole variable domain DVKVTQSSRYLVKRTGEKVFLECVQDMDHENMFWYRQDPGLGLRLIYFSYDVKMKEKGDIPEGYSVSREKKERFSLILESASTNQTSMYLCASSGPSGNTIYFGEGSWLTVV.

The rearrangement joins TRBV21-1 to TRBJ2-1; the D segment call TRBD2 is taken from the table without a DNA check. TRBV21-1 is labeled a pseudogene. The CDR3 is made up of 16 amino acids. CDR3 coding DNA: TGTGCCAGCAGCAAAGGGTCCCCTAGCGGATACAATGAGCAGTTCTTC. Encoded protein: CASSKGSPSGYNEQFF.

This clone was seen a single time. The V and J genes are TRBV6-6 and TRBJ1-3; D unclear. Per germline, CDR1 MNHNY and CDR2 SVGAGI (reference sequence). Deletions cut 6 bases from V and 0 bases from J, with 12 bases between. There are 15 residues in the CDR3. The CDR3 here is CASSPVRASGNTIYF. The CDR3 DNA sequence: TGTGCCAGCAGCCCCGTGAGGGCCTCTGGAAACACCATATATTTT.

The V gene is TRBV5-1, the J gene TRBJ1-1; TRBD1 is a possible D gene (6 bases). The germline V and J ends were trimmed by 6 bases and 0 bases, with 18 bases remaining between them. Per germline, CDR1 SGHRS and CDR2 YFSETQ. The CDR3 has 16 amino acids. The CDR3, as DNA: TGCGCCAGCACCCCGGGGGGGGGCATCATGAACACTGAAGCTTTCTTT. Protein sequence: CASTPGGGIMNTEAFF.

In its sample, this clone was seen once. This chain joins TRBV4-3 and TRBJ1-2, with D maybe TRBD1 (6 bases). The germline CDR1 and CDR2 sequences are LGHNA and YSLEER. V was pared by 0 bases and J by 5 bases, with 16 bases between. The CDR3 contains 16 residues. CDR3 DNA: TGCGCCAGCAGCCAAGACTGGAGGACAGCCGAGTATGGCTACACCTTC. Its translation is CASSQDWRTAEYGYTF.

The rearrangement joins TRBV5-1 to TRBJ2-3; 8 nucleotides align to TRBD1. The germline gives CDR1 SGHRS, CDR2 YFSETQ. The CDR3 has 14 residues. V trimming: 5 bases; J trimming: 6 bases; junction bases outside the gene matches: 8. CDR3 sequence (DNA): TGCGCCAGCAGTTTTGACAGGGGTCTTGATACGCAGTATTTT. Translated: CASSFDRGLDTQYF.

The chain employs TRBV15 and TRBJ1-2; weak D call: TRBD1 (5 bases). CDR1 and CDR2 from the germline V gene are LNHNV and YYDKDF (reference sequence). Trimming pared 1 base from V and 4 bases from J, leaving 16 bases between. The CDR3 runs 16 residues. The CDR3 spells CATSRGDGAVGYGYTF. For the CDR3, the DNA is TGTGCCACCAGCAGAGGAGACGGGGCTGTCGGCTATGGCTACACCTTC.